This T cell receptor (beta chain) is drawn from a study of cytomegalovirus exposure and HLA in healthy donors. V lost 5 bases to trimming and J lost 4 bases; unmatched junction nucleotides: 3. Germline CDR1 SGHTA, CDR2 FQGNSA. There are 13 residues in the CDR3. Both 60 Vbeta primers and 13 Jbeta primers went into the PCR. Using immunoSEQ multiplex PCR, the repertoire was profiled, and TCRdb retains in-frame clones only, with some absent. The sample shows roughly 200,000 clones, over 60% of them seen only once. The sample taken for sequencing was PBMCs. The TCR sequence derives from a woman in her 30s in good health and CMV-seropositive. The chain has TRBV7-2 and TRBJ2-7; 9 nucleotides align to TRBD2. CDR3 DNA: TGTGCCAGCAGCCCTAGCGGGGAATACGAGCAGTACTTC. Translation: CASSPSGEYEQYF.